Listed below are T cell receptor beta chains from one sample, sequenced in a study of T-cell memory formation after mild COVID-19. TCRdb recomputed calls from the 5' RACE reads with MiXCR, one row per CDR3 protein. The sample carries about 430,000 distinct CDR3 sequences, 20% to 25% recorded once. Sequences were obtained from PBMCs or a T cell subset sorted from them (not recorded which). The receptor set was obtained from an adult woman who had mild COVID-19 (a few samples of this study predate the infection). Cell type and time point are not known. The CDR3 runs from the conserved cysteine through the conserved F or W. The D gene is left open where the match is weak. Not every row has a clone size; where given, it reads once, few, many or a size class.

TRBJ2-7 | . | . | TRBV20-1 | CSAREGTYEQYF | TGCAGTGCTAGAGAAGGCACCTACGAGCAGTACTTC
TRBJ1-3 | . | . | TRBV19 | CASTRRGDGGNTIYF | TGTGCCAGTACCAGGAGGGGGGACGGTGGAAACACCATATATTTT
TRBJ1-1 | many | . | TRBV7-2 | CASSLGGRDTEAFF | TGTGCCAGCAGCTTAGGGGGCAGGGACACTGAAGCTTTCTTT
TRBJ1-5 | few | . | TRBV6-6 | CASSYDRNQPQHF | TGTGCCAGCAGTTATGACAGGAATCAGCCCCAGCATTTT
TRBJ2-3 | few | TRBD2 | TRBV6-6 | CATQAGTSGGDTQYF | TGTGCCACCCAAGCCGGGACTAGCGGAGGTGATACGCAGTATTTT
TRBJ2-5 | few | . | TRBV5-6 | CASSLEWGAGQETQYF | TGTGCCAGCAGCTTGGAATGGGGCGCGGGCCAAGAGACCCAGTACTTC
TRBJ2-5 | . | . | TRBV7-9 | CASSPLDGEEGGETQYF | TGTGCCAGCAGCCCCTTAGATGGGGAAGAAGGCGGAGAGACCCAGTACTTC
TRBJ2-7 | . | TRBD2 | TRBV27 | CASSFQREMYEQYF | TGTGCCAGCAGTTTCCAGCGGGAGATGTACGAGCAGTACTTC
TRBJ1-2 | . | . | TRBV11-2 | CASSSVRVTYGYTF | TGTGCCAGCAGCTCTGTCCGGGTGACCTATGGCTACACCTTC
TRBJ1-5 | . | . | TRBV12-3/TRBV12-4 | CASSLRGFNQPQHF | TGTGCCAGCAGTTTGAGGGGTTTCAATCAGCCCCAGCATTTT
TRBJ2-7 | few | TRBD1 | TRBV6-5 | CASSYRGQGFEQYF | TGTGCCAGCAGTTATAGAGGACAGGGGTTCGAGCAGTACTTC
TRBJ2-7 | few | TRBD2 | TRBV29-1 | CSVEDPGLAGFYEQYF | TGCAGCGTTGAGGATCCGGGACTAGCGGGGTTCTACGAGCAGTACTTC
TRBJ2-3 | . | . | TRBV9 | CASSAAEGVADTQYF | TGTGCCAGCAGCGCCGCGGAAGGGGTCGCAGATACGCAGTATTTT
TRBJ2-1 | . | TRBD2 | TRBV7-3 | CASSLISGGAYEQFF | TGTGCCAGCAGCTTAATCAGCGGGGGGGCCTATGAGCAGTTCTTC
TRBJ2-7 | few | . | TRBV5-1 | CASSLAGTETYEQYF | TGCGCCAGCAGCTTGGCCGGGACTGAGACCTACGAGCAGTACTTC
TRBJ1-1 | . | . | TRBV13 | CASSLGGGHLNTEAFF | TGTGCCAGCAGCCTAGGTGGTGGGCATCTGAACACTGAAGCTTTCTTT
TRBJ2-3 | . | . | TRBV9 | CASSVGRPRGTDTQYF | TGTGCCAGCAGCGTAGGACGGCCACGAGGCACAGATACGCAGTATTTT
TRBJ1-1 | . | . | TRBV5-1 | CASSHEGFSMNTEAFF | TGCGCCAGCAGCCACGAGGGGTTTTCTATGAACACTGAAGCTTTCTTT
TRBJ2-5 | . | . | TRBV5-1 | CASRLSETQYF | TGCGCCAGCAGGCTTAGTGAGACCCAGTACTTC